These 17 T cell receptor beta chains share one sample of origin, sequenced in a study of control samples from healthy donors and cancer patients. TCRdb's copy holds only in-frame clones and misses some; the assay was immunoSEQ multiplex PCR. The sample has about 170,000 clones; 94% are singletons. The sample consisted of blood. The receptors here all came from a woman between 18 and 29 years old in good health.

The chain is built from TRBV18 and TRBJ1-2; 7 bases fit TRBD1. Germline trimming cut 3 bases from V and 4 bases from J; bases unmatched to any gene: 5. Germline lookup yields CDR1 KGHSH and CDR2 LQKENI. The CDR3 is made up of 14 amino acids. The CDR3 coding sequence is TGTGCCAGCTCACCCAGCCGACAGGGCTATGGCTACACCTTC. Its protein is CASSPSRQGYGYTF.

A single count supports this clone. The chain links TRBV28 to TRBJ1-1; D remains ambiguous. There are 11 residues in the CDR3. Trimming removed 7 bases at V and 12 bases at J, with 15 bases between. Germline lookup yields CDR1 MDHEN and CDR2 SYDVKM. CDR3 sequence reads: CASTLEGVTFF. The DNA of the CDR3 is TGTGCCAGCACCCTGGAGGGAGTAACTTTCTTT.

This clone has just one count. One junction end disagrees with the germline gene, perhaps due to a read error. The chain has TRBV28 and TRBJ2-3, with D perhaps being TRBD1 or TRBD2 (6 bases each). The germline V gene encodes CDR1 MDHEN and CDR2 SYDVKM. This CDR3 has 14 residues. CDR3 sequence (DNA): TGTGCCAGCGGCCCGGGGGCGGGAAGTGGCCGGGGACCTTTT. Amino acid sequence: CASGPGAGSGRGPF. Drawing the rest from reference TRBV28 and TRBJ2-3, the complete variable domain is DVKVTQSSRYLVKRTGEKVFLECVQDMDHENMFWYRQDPGLGLRLIYFSYDVKMKEKGDIPEGYSVSREKKERFSLILESASTNQTSMYLCASGPGAGSGRGPFGPGTRLTVL.

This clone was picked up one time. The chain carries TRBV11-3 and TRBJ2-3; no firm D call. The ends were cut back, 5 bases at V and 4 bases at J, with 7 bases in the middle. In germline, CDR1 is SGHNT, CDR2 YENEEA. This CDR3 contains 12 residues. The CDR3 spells CASSPGADTQYF. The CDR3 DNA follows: TGTGCCAGCAGCCCCGGCGCAGATACGCAGTATTTT.

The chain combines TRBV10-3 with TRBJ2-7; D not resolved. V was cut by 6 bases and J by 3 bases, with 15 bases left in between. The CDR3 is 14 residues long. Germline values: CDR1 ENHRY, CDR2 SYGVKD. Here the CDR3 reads CAISPNTENYEQYF. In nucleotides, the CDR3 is TGTGCCATCAGCCCGAATACCGAGAACTACGAGCAGTACTTC.

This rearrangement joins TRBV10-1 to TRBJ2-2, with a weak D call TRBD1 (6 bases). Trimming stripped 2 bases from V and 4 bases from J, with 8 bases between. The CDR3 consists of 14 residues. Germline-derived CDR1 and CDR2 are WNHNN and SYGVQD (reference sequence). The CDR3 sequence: CASSENRVTGELFF. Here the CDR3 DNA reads TGCGCCAGCAGTGAGAACAGGGTCACCGGGGAGCTGTTTTTT.

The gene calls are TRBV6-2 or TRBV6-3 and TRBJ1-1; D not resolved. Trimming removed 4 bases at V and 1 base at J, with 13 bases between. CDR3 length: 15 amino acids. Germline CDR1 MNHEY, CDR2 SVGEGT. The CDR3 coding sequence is TGTGCCAGCAGTTCTTGGGCGGGATGGAACACTGAAGCTTTCTTT. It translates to CASSSWAGWNTEAFF.

The CDR3 loop reads CASSIGAPNTEAFF. In nucleotides, the CDR3 is TGTGCCAGCAGTATAGGAGCCCCCAACACTGAAGCTTTCTTT. The rearrangement links TRBV6-5 to TRBJ1-1; D unresolved. The CDR3 consists of 14 residues. V lost 5 bases, J lost 2 bases, and 12 bases lay in between. The germline CDR1 and CDR2 sequences are MNHEY and SVGAGI.

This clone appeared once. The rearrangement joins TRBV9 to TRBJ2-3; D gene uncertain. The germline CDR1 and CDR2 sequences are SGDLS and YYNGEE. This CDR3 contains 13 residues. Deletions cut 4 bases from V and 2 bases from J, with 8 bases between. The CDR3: CASSSQNTDTQYF. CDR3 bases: TGTGCCAGCAGCTCCCAAAACACAGATACGCAGTATTTT.

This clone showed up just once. CDR3 residues: CASSPRVKSYEQYF. The CDR3 DNA reads as TGTGCCAGCAGCCCCAGGGTAAAATCCTACGAGCAGTACTTC. The chain couples TRBV9 to TRBJ2-7; possible D gene TRBD1, 5 bases. Germline CDR1 is SGDLS and CDR2 is YYNGEE. This CDR3 contains 14 residues. The ends were cut back, 4 bases at V and 1 base at J, with 12 bases in the middle.

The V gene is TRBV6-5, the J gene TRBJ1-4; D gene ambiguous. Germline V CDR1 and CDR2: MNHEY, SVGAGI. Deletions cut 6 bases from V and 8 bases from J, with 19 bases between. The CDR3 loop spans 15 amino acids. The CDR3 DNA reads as TGTGCCAGCAGGCCCTATGATGGATCGGGGGAAAAACTGTTTTTT. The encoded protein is CASRPYDGSGEKLFF.

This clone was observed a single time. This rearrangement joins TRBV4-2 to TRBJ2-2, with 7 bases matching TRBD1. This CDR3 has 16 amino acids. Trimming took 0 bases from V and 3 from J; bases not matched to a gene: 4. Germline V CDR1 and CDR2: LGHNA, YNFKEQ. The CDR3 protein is CASSQEARGYTGELFF. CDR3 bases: TGTGCCAGCAGCCAAGAAGCCAGGGGGTACACCGGGGAGCTGTTTTTT.

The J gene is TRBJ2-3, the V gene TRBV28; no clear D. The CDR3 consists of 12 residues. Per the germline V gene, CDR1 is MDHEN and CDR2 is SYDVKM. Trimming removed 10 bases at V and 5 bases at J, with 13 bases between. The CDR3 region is CATEGVEDTQYF. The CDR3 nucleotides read TGTGCCACAGAAGGTGTCGAAGATACGCAGTATTTT.

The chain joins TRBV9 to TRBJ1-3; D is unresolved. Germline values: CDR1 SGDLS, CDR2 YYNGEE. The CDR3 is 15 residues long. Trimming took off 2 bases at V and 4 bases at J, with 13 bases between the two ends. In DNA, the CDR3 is TGTGCCAGCAGCGTCAGTTTAGAGGCCGGAAACACCATATATTTT. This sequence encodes CASSVSLEAGNTIYF. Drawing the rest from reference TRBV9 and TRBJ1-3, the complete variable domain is DSGVTQTPKHLITATGQRVTLRCSPRSGDLSVYWYQQSLDQGLQFLIQYYNGEERAKGNILERFSAQQFPDLHSELNLSSLELGDSALYFCASSVSLEAGNTIYFGEGSWLTVV.

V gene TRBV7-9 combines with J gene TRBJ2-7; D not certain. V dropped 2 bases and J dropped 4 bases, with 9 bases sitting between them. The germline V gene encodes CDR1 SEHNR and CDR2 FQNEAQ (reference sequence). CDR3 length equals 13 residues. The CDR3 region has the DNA TGTGCCAGCAGCTTACAGCCGGAATACGAGCAGTACTTC. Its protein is CASSLQPEYEQYF. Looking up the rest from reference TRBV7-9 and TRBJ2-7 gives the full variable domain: DTGVSQNPRHKITKRGQNVTFRCDPISEHNRLYWYRQTLGQGPEFLTYFQNEAQLEKSRLLSDRFSAERPKGSFSTLEIQRTEQGDSAMYLCASSLQPEYEQYFGPGTRLTVT.

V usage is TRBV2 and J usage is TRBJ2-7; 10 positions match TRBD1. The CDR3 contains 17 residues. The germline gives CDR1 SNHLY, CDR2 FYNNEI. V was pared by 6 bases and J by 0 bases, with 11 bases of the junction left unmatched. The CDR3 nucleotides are TGTGCCAGCAGAACCGGGACAGGGGACAGTAACTCCTACGAGCAGTACTTC. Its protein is CASRTGTGDSNSYEQYF. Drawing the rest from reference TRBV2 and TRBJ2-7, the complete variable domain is EPEVTQTPSHQVTQMGQEVILRCVPISNHLYFYWYRQILGQKVEFLVSFYNNEISEKSEIFDDQFSVERPDGSNFTLKIRSTKLEDSAMYFCASRTGTGDSNSYEQYFGPGTRLTVT.

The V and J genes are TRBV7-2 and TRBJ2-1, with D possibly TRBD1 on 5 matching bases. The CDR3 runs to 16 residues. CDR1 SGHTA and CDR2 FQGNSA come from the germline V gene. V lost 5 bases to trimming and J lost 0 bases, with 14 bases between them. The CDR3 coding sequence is TGTGCCAGCAGCCTCAATAGGGGCCTCTCCTACAATGAGCAGTTCTTC. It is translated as CASSLNRGLSYNEQFF.